This record concerns one T cell receptor (beta chain) sequence. This specimen belongs to a study of Graves' ophthalmopathy and Graves' hyperthyroidism. V lost 2 bases to trimming and J lost 4 bases; unmatched junction nucleotides: 4. The CDR3 extends over 16 amino acids. Germline assignment: CDR1 SNHLY and CDR2 FYNNEI. As the template, RNA transcripts were used to amplify TCR beta CDR3 regions. First-round RT-PCR with HTBI primers preceded a second-round multiplex PCR. TCRdb itself ran the multiplex PCR reads through MiXCR, one entry per CDR3 protein. The profile shows 650,000 to 800,000 distinct CDR3 sequences, 35% to 45% of them singletons.

The V call is TRBV2, the J call TRBJ2-2, with 10 bases matching TRBD1. The clonotype originates from an adult man with Graves' ophthalmopathy. The sample was peripheral blood. CDR3 DNA sequence: TGTGCCAGCAGTGAATGGGACAGGGGAACCACCGGGGAGCTGTTTTTT. Residues: CASSEWDRGTTGELFF.